This TCR beta chain was sequenced for a study of cytomegalovirus exposure and HLA in healthy donors. Regarding donors, all were healthy bone marrow donors. In regard to this clone: What it recognizes is unknown.

Study findings and constraints: Most likely, a cluster of highly shared sequence variants arose as a sequencing artifact. Follow-up analysis seemed to connect common viral pathogens with several of the most significant clusters identified. A later look showed TCR association rates differing by HLA locus, highest for DRB1 and lowest for HLA-C.

The PCR contained 60 Vbeta and 13 Jbeta primers. Clones were read by immunoSEQ multiplex PCR, and TCRdb kept only the in-frame ones, dropping some. Counted here are more than 150,000 clones, 70% to 90% occurring once; the ten biggest clones make up roughly 2.4%. The CDR3 runs to 14 residues. The germline CDR1 and CDR2 sequences are MNHNY and SVGAGI (reference sequence). The V end lost 8 bases, the J end lost 0 bases, and 14 bases lay between the germline ends. Specimen: PBMCs. This clonotype originated in a woman aged 18-30 years in good health and CMV-seronegative. The V and J genes are TRBV6-6 and TRBJ2-7; tentative D call: TRBD1 (6 bases). CDR3 residues: CASESGVSSYEQYF. CDR3 coding DNA: TGTGCCAGCGAATCAGGGGTAAGCTCCTACGAGCAGTACTTC.